Listed here are 31 T cell receptor beta chains from one sample, sequenced in a study of T cells expressing NK-cell markers. TCRdb reprocessed the 5' RACE reads; each CDR3 protein has one entry and no DNA is given. The sample's table shows about 180,000 distinct CDR3 sequences. Sequenced material: blood T cells: a sorted CD56 or NKG2C T cell subset, CD4+ or CD8+ T cells, or bulk PBMC T cells (not recorded which). The receptors were sampled from a woman between 18 and 69 years old in good health.

The chain links TRBV18 to TRBJ2-1; TCRdb designates TRBD2, a call that cannot be tested without DNA. From germline, CDR1 is KGHSH and CDR2 LQKENI. This CDR3 has 16 residues. The CDR3 sequence is CASSPMTSGGSPPRFF. The full variable domain, in which reference TRBV18 and TRBJ2-1 provide the parts outside the CDR3, is NAGVMQNPRHLVRRRGQEARLRCSPMKGHSHVYWYRQLPEEGLKFMVYLQKENIIDESGMPKERFSAEFPKEGPSILRIQQVVRGDSAAYFCASSPMTSGGSPPRFFGPGTRLTVL.

The chain is built from TRBV3-1 and TRBJ2-7; TCRdb proposes TRBD2, but this gene call is untestable without DNA. Germline CDR1 is LGHDT and CDR2 is YNNKEL (reference sequence). The CDR3 totals 15 residues. CDR3 region: CASSQGVLAKYEQYF.

The rearrangement joins TRBV29-1 to TRBJ2-1; absent DNA, TCRdb's TRBD1 call cannot be checked. This CDR3 spans 12 amino acids. CDR1 and CDR2 (germline): SQVTM, ANQGSEA. CDR3 amino acids: CSVETGGTEQFF.

The genes are TRBV7-2 and TRBJ2-7; without DNA, the TCRdb call of TRBD2 cannot be checked. The CDR3 sequence is 15 residues long. Germline V gene lookup returns CDR1 SGHTA and CDR2 FQGNSA. CDR3 sequence reads: CASSGSGKYTYEQYF.

The rearrangement joins TRBV9 to TRBJ2-1; TCRdb names TRBD1, which stays unverified in the absence of DNA. Germline CDR1 reads SGDLS; CDR2 reads YYNGEE. CDR3 size: 15 residues. CDR3 protein: CASSVAGQGAWEQFF.

The chain joins TRBV5-1 to TRBJ1-1; TCRdb's assignment of TRBD1 cannot be checked, as there is no DNA. This CDR3 spans 15 amino acids. CDR1 and CDR2 from the germline V gene are SGHRS and YFSETQ. The CDR3 loop reads CASSSPDRGDTEAFF.

The rearrangement links TRBV7-3 to TRBJ2-2; TCRdb indicates TRBD2, and absent DNA this call remains unverified. The germline V gene encodes CDR1 SGHTA and CDR2 FQGTGA. This CDR3 comprises 16 residues. The CDR3 region is CASSAIAGDPPGELFF.

J is TRBJ2-1 and V is TRBV12-3 or TRBV12-4; there is no DNA to check the TCRdb D call of TRBD1. The CDR3 is made up of 15 amino acids. The CDR3 is CASSLRGNGWNEQFF.

The chain recombines TRBV7-9 with TRBJ1-4. Germline CDR1 reads SEHNR; CDR2 reads FQNEAQ (reference sequence). This CDR3 comprises 14 residues. The CDR3 loop reads CASSPFPISEKLFF.

The chain has TRBV5-6 and TRBJ2-7. The length of the CDR3 is 15 residues. Germline V lookup: CDR1 SGHDT, CDR2 YYEEEE. CDR3 sequence: CASRHTGTGRHEQYF. The full variable domain, rest sourced from reference TRBV5-6 and TRBJ2-7, is DAGVTQSPTHLIKTRGQQVTLRCSPKSGHDTVSWYQQALGQGPQFIFQYYEEEERQRGNFPDRFSGHQFPNYSSELNVNALLLGDSALYLCASRHTGTGRHEQYFGPGTRLTVT.

This sequence joins TRBV5-1 and TRBJ2-1; the TCRdb D gene call, TRBD2, has no DNA to confirm it. This CDR3 comprises 17 residues. Germline assignment: CDR1 SGHRS and CDR2 YFSETQ. The CDR3 loop is CASSLASGRDSYNEQFF.

V is TRBV20-1 and J is TRBJ2-1. CDR1 is DFQATT, CDR2 SNEGSKA, per germline (reference sequence). This CDR3 spans 14 amino acids. Here the CDR3 reads CSARDTSKGNEQFF.

The chain joins TRBV19 to TRBJ2-7; TCRdb lists TRBD2, though no DNA is available to test this call. The germline V gene has CDR1 LNHDA and CDR2 SQIVND (reference sequence). The CDR3 extends over 14 amino acids. The CDR3 protein is CASSSSTSGYEQYF.

This sequence joins TRBV7-9 and TRBJ2-2; TCRdb returns TRBD2, unconfirmable since there is no DNA. Germline CDR1 SEHNR, CDR2 FQNEAQ (reference sequence). The CDR3 contains 15 residues. CDR3 amino acids: CASSLGGINTGELFF.

The chain links TRBV20-1 to TRBJ2-1; the D gene TCRdb calls, TRBD2, cannot be checked with no DNA. Germline V gene lookup returns CDR1 DFQATT and CDR2 SNEGSKA (reference sequence). The CDR3 has 14 amino acids. CDR3 amino acids: CSARGTSGVWEQFF.

The rearrangement links TRBV5-1 to TRBJ2-3; as DNA is missing, the TRBD1 call by TCRdb cannot be tested. This CDR3 is built from 15 residues. Germline loops: CDR1 SGHRS, CDR2 YFSETQ. The CDR3: CASSLASGGRDTQYF.

The rearrangement joins TRBV15 to TRBJ2-7; TCRdb calls TRBD2, which cannot be checked without DNA. In germline, CDR1 is LNHNV, CDR2 YYDKDF (reference sequence). This CDR3 is built from 13 residues. The chain's CDR3 is CATSRVIEGEQYF.

The CDR3 region is CGLAGGPRSSYNEQFF. The chain uses TRBV20-1 and TRBJ2-1; TCRdb's D call of TRBD2 is untestable without DNA. Germline CDR1 is DFQATT and CDR2 is SNEGSKA (reference sequence). The CDR3 length is 16 residues.

This chain joins TRBV20-1 and TRBJ2-2; TCRdb selects TRBD1, and the lack of DNA leaves this call unchecked. The CDR3 is made up of 14 amino acids. The germline CDR1 and CDR2 sequences are DFQATT and SNEGSKA (reference sequence). The CDR3 region is CSAVGQGETGELFF.

The chain carries TRBV2 and TRBJ2-2. Looked up from germline, CDR1 is SNHLY and CDR2 is FYNNEI. This CDR3 has 17 residues. CDR3: CASSRVGSRLNTGELFF.

The V and J genes are TRBV18 and TRBJ1-1. The germline CDR1 and CDR2 sequences are KGHSH and LQKENI. The CDR3 sequence is 16 residues long. The CDR3 spells CASSPMGTMGWTEAFF. The variable domain in full, completed from reference TRBV18 and TRBJ1-1, reads NAGVMQNPRHLVRRRGQEARLRCSPMKGHSHVYWYRQLPEEGLKFMVYLQKENIIDESGMPKERFSAEFPKEGPSILRIQQVVRGDSAAYFCASSPMGTMGWTEAFFGQGTRLTVV.

V gene TRBV2 combines with J gene TRBJ1-1. Looked up from germline, CDR1 is SNHLY and CDR2 is FYNNEI. The CDR3 is made up of 12 amino acids. The CDR3 sequence is CASSASNTEAFF.

The gene calls are TRBV12-3 or TRBV12-4 and TRBJ2-7; TCRdb's D call, TRBD2, is unchecked because there is no DNA. CDR3 size: 17 residues. The CDR3 loop is CASSTHGLAAYSYEQYF.

The V gene is TRBV3-1, the J gene TRBJ2-7. Per germline, CDR1 LGHDT and CDR2 YNNKEL (reference sequence). The CDR3 runs to 14 residues. CDR3 loop: CASSQGGGFNEQYF.

This chain connects TRBV7-3 to TRBJ2-1; TCRdb's D gene call, TRBD2, goes unchecked for lack of DNA. CDR1 is SGHTA, CDR2 FQGTGA, per germline. The CDR3 is 15 amino acids. CDR3 protein: CASSPASGTVAEQFF. The complete variable domain, with remaining parts taken from reference TRBV7-3 and TRBJ2-1, reads GAGVSQTPSNKVTEKGKYVELRCDPISGHTALYWYRQSLGQGPEFLIYFQGTGAADDSGLPNDRFFAVRPEGSVSTLKIQRTERGDSAVYLCASSPASGTVAEQFFGPGTRLTVL.

This chain connects TRBV6-2 or TRBV6-3 to TRBJ2-5; checking the TCRdb D call of TRBD2 is not possible without DNA. This CDR3 is 15 amino acids long. In germline, CDR1 is MNHEY, CDR2 SVGEGT. This CDR3 reads CASSYSGLAMETQYF.

The V gene is TRBV29-1, the J gene TRBJ2-5; as DNA is missing, the TRBD1 call by TCRdb cannot be tested. The germline gives CDR1 SQVTM, CDR2 ANQGSEA. The CDR3 is 15 amino acids. The chain's CDR3 is CSGAPGTGDQETQYF.

Here the CDR3 reads CASSLGTSVGEQYF. V usage is TRBV12-3 or TRBV12-4 and J usage is TRBJ2-7; TCRdb calls TRBD2, which cannot be checked without DNA. The CDR3 contains 14 residues.

CDR3 loop: CAIRPGLASTDTQYF. The chain has TRBV10-3 and TRBJ2-3; TCRdb gives TRBD2 as the D gene, but with no DNA this cannot be confirmed. Germline V CDR1 and CDR2: ENHRY, SYGVKD. The CDR3 contains 15 residues.

The chain employs TRBV12-3 or TRBV12-4 and TRBJ1-5; the D call from TCRdb, TRBD1, cannot be confirmed without DNA. This CDR3 has 12 amino acids. The CDR3 loop reads CASRTTVSAQHF.

The chain recombines TRBV7-6 with TRBJ2-2. Germline assignment: CDR1 SGHVS and CDR2 FNYEAQ. The CDR3 is made up of 13 amino acids. CDR3 sequence reads: CASSLESIGELFF.